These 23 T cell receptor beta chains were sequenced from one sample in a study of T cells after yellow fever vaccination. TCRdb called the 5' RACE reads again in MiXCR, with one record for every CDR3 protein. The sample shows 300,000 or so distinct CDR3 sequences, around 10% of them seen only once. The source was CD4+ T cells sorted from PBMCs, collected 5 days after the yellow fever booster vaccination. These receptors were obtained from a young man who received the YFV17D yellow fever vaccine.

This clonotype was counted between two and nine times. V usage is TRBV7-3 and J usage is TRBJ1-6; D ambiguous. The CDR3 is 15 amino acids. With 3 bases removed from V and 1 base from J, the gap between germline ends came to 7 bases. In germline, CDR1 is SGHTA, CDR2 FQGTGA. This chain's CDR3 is CASSFFRSYNSPLHF. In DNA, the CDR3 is TGTGCCAGCAGCTTCTTTAGATCCTATAATTCACCCCTCCACTTT.

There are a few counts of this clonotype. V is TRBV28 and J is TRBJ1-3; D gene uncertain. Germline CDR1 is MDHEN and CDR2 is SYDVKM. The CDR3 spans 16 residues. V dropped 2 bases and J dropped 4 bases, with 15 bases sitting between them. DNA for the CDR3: TGTGCCAGCAGTTTAGCCCAGCGGGGAAGGGGAAACACCATATATTTT. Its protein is CASSLAQRGRGNTIYF.

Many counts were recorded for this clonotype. The CDR3 nucleotides are TGCAGTGCTAGAGGGGACAGGTCAGAAGCTTTCTTT. Protein sequence: CSARGDRSEAFF. The chain recombines TRBV20-1 with TRBJ1-1, with 8 bases identical to TRBD1. The CDR3 loop spans 12 amino acids. The V segment lost 1 base and the J segment 8 bases; nucleotides outside the gene matches: 3. The germline V gene has CDR1 DFQATT and CDR2 SNEGSKA (reference sequence).

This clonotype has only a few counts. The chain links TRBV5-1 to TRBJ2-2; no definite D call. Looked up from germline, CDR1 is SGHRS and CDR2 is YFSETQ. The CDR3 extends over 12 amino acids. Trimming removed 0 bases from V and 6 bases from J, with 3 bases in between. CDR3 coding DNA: TGCGCCAGCAGCTTGGATTCCGGGGAGCTGTTTTTT. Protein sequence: CASSLDSGELFF.

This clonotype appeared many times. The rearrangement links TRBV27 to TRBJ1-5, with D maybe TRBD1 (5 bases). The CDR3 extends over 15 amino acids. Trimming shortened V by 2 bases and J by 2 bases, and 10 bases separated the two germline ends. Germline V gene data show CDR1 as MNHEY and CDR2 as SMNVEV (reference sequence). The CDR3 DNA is TGTGCCAGCAGTTTACGGGGGGGTGGCAATCAGCCCCAGCATTTT. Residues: CASSLRGGGNQPQHF.

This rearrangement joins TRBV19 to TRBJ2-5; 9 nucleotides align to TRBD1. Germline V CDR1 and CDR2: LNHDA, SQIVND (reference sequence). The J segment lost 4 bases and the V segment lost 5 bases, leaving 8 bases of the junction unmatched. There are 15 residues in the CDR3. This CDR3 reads CASSGPDRGGETQYF. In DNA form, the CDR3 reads TGTGCCAGTAGTGGCCCCGACAGGGGGGGAGAGACCCAGTACTTC.

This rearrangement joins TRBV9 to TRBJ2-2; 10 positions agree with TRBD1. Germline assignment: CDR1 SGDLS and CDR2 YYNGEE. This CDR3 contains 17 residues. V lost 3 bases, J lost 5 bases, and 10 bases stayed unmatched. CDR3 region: CASSANEGQGMTGELFF. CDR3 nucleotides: TGTGCCAGCAGCGCGAATGAGGGACAGGGGATGACCGGGGAGCTGTTTTTT.

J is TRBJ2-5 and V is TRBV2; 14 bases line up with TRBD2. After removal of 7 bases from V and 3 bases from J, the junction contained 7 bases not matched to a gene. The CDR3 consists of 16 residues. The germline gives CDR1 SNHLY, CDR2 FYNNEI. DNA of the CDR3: TGTGCCAGCACTCGGGGACTAGCGGGAGAAAAAGAGACCCAGTACTTC. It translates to CASTRGLAGEKETQYF.

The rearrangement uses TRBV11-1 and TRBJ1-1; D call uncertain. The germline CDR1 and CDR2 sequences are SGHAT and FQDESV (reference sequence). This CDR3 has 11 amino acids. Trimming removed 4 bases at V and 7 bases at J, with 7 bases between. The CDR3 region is CASSWASEAFF. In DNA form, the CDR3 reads TGTGCCAGCAGCTGGGCGAGTGAAGCTTTCTTT. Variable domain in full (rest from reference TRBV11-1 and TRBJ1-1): EAEVAQSPRYKITEKSQAVAFWCDPISGHATLYWYRQILGQGPELLVQFQDESVVDDSQLPKDRFSAERLKGVDSTLKIQPAELGDSAMYLCASSWASEAFFGQGTRLTVV.

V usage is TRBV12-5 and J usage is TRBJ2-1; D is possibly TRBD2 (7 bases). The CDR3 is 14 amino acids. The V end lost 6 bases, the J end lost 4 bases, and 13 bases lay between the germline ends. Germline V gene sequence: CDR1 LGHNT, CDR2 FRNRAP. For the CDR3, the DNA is TGTGCTAGTGGAAGGGGGGGGCCTTACAATGAGCAGTTCTTC. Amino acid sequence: CASGRGGPYNEQFF.

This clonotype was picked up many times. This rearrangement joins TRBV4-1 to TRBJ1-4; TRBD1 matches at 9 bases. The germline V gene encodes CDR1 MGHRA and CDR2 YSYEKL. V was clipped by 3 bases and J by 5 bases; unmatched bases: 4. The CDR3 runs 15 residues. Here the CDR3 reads CASSHAGTGNEKLFF. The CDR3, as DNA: TGCGCCAGCAGCCATGCCGGGACAGGGAATGAAAAACTGTTTTTT.

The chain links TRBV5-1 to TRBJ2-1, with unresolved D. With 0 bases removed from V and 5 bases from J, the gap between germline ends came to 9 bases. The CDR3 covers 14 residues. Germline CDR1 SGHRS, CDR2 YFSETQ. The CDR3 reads CASSLDGPHNEQFF. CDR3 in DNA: TGCGCCAGCAGCTTGGATGGACCCCACAATGAGCAGTTCTTC.

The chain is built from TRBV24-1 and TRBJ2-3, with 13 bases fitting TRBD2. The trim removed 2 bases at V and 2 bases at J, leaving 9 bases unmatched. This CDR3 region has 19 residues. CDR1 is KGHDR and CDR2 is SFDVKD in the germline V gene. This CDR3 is CATSDSWTSGGRTTDTQYF. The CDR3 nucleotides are TGTGCCACCAGTGATTCCTGGACTAGCGGGGGCCGGACCACAGATACGCAGTATTTT.

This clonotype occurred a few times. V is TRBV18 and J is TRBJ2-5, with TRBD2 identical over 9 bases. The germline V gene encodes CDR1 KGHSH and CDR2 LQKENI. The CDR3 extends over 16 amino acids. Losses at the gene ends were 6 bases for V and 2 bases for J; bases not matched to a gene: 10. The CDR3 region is CASSLLAGLRQETQYF. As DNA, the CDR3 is TGTGCCAGCTCTCTCCTAGCGGGGCTCCGTCAAGAGACCCAGTACTTC.

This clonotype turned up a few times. Here the CDR3 reads CASSHHGTAWEDGYTF. In DNA, the CDR3 is TGCGCCAGCAGCCACCACGGGACAGCCTGGGAAGATGGCTACACCTTC. The chain recombines TRBV4-1 with TRBJ1-2; 7 bases map to TRBD1. Germline V lookup: CDR1 MGHRA, CDR2 YSYEKL. The CDR3 loop spans 16 amino acids. V trimming: 3 bases; J trimming: 6 bases; junction bases outside the gene matches: 13.

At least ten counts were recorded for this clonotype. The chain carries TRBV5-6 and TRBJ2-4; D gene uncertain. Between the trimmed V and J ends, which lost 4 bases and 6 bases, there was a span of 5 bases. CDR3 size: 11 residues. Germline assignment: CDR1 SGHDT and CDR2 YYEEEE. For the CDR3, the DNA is TGTGCCAGCAGCCGTACAAACATTCAGTACTTC. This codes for CASSRTNIQYF.

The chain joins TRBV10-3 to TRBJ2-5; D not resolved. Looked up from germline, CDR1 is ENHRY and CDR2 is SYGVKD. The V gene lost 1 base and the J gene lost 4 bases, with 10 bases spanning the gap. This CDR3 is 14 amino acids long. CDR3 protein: CAISEFSDGETQYF. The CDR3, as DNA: TGTGCCATCAGTGAGTTCAGCGATGGAGAGACCCAGTACTTC.

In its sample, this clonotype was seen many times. Here the CDR3 DNA reads TGCGCCAGCAGCTTTATCCCCACAGATACGCAGTATTTT. Its protein product is CASSFIPTDTQYF. The chain joins TRBV5-1 to TRBJ2-3; no firm D call. The CDR3 totals 13 residues. Trimming removed 2 bases at V and 2 bases at J, with 6 bases between. Germline V gene lookup returns CDR1 SGHRS and CDR2 YFSETQ. Full variable domain (missing parts from reference TRBV5-1 and TRBJ2-3): KAGVTQTPRYLIKTRGQQVTLSCSPISGHRSVSWYQQTPGQGLQFLFEYFSETQRNKGNFPGRFSGRQFSNSRSEMNVSTLELGDSALYLCASSFIPTDTQYFGPGTRLTVL.

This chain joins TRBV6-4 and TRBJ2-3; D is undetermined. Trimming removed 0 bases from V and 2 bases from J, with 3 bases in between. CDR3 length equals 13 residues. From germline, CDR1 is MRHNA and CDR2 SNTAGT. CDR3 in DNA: TGTGCCAGCAGTGACTCTGACACAGATACGCAGTATTTT. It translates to CASSDSDTDTQYF.

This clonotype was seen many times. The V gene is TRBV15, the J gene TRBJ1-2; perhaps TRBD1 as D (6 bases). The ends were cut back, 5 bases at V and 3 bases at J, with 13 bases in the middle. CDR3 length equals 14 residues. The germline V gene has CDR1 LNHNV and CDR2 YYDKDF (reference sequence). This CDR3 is CATSGGGLYYGYTF. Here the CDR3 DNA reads TGTGCCACCAGCGGTGGGGGCTTATACTATGGCTACACCTTC.

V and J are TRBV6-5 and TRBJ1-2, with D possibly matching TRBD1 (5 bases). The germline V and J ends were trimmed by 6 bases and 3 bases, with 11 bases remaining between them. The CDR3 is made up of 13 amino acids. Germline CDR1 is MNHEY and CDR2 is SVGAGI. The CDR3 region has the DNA TGTGCCAGCAGGGACCAGGGCTACTATGGCTACACCTTC. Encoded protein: CASRDQGYYGYTF.

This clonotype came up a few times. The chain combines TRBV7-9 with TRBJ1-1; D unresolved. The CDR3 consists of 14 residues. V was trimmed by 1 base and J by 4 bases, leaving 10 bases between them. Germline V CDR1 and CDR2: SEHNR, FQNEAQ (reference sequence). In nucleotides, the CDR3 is TGTGCCAGCAGCTTAGGGTATACGGGCACTGAAGCTTTCTTT. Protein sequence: CASSLGYTGTEAFF.

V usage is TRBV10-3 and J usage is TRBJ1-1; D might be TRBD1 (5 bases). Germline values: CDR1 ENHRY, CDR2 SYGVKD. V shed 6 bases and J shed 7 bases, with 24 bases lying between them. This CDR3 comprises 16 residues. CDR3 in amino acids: CAIRLQVGSGGIEAFF. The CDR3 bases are TGTGCCATCAGGCTACAGGTAGGAAGTGGTGGCATTGAAGCTTTCTTT.